The source of this TCR beta chain is a study of CD8+CD57+ T cells in acquired aplastic anemia. Study details: Sorted CD4+ and CD8+ cells yielded about 2.9 ug of DNA on average.

Points from the study as a whole: Shared by patients and controls, some 29 CD8+ CDR3s were abundant in patients.

Genomic DNA acted as the template from which TCR beta VDJ combination and CDR3 sequence profiling were carried out. In TCRdb, the reads were re-called with MiXCR into one record per CDR3 protein. Here the sample spans 100,000 to 150,000 distinct CDR3 sequences, 41% being singletons. This clonotype was detected ten times or more. Its antigen is currently unknown. V lost 6 bases to trimming and J lost 8 bases; unmatched junction nucleotides: 10. This CDR3 is 14 amino acids long. The V gene's germline CDR1 is MGHRA and CDR2 YSYEKL. The chain employs TRBV4-1 and TRBJ1-2, with 9 bases fitting TRBD1. The clonotype comes from a human donor in good health, serving as a control. Sequencing was carried out using sorted CD4+, CD8+, or CD8+CD57+ T cells (not recorded which) from PBMCs. CDR3 loop: CASSPGQGLWGYTF. The CDR3 DNA follows: TGCGCCAGCAGTCCGGGACAGGGTCTCTGGGGCTACACCTTC.